This TCR beta chain was retrieved from a study of STAT5B mutations in CD4+ large granular lymphocyte leukemia. Assay used: immunoSEQ multiplex PCR; TCRdb lists only in-frame clones, some missing. The sample has 40,000 to 55,000 clones; roughly 85% are singletons. The length of the CDR3 is 12 residues. Trimming removed 3 bases at V and 4 bases at J, with 8 bases between. Germline V gives CDR1 SQVTM, CDR2 ANQGSEA. The V and J genes are TRBV29-1 and TRBJ2-3, with no clear D. The receptor was isolated from a human donor in good health. Sequencing was performed on CD4+ T cells from blood buffy coats. In DNA, the CDR3 is TGCAGCGTTGACGTCCGGGCAGATACGCAGTATTTT. Its translation: CSVDVRADTQYF.